The following is a T cell receptor beta chain sequence with its context. Libraries were prepared by immunoSEQ multiplex PCR; TCRdb keeps only in-frame clonotypes and omits some of them. This table has about 88,000 clones, around 92% appearing once. This entry is derived from a study of technical replicates of blood from a few donors. The V end lost 5 bases, the J end lost 1 base, and 14 bases lay between the germline ends. The CDR3 length is 15 residues. The germline gives CDR1 MDHEN, CDR2 SYDVKM. The chain carries TRBV28 and TRBJ1-1; tentative D call: TRBD1 (6 bases). The specimen sequenced was T cells isolated from PBMCs. The origin of this receptor is a human donor in good health. The CDR3 loop is CASSPPGAGNTEAFF. The CDR3 DNA follows: TGTGCCAGCAGTCCCCCAGGGGCGGGGAACACTGAAGCTTTCTTT.